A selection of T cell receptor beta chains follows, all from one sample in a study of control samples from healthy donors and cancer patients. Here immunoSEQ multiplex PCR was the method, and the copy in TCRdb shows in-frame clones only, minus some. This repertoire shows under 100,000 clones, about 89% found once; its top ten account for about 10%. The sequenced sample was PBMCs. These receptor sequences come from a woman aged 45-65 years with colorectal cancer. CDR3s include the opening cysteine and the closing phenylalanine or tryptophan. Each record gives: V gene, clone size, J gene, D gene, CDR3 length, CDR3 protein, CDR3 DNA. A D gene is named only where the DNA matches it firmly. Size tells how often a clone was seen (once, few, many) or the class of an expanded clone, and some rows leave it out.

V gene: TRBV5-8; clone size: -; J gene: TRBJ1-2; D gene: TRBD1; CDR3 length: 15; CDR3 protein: CASSFGGQLDYGYTF; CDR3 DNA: TGTGCCAGCAGCTTTGGGGGACAGCTTGACTATGGCTACACCTTC
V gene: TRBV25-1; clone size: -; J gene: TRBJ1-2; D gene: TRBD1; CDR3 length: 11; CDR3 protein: CASGGDRGHTF; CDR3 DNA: TGTGCCAGCGGAGGGGACAGGGGGCACACCTTC
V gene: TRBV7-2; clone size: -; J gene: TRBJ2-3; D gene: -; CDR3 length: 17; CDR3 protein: CASSLGRGTPSTDTQYF; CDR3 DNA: TGTGCCAGCAGCTTAGGTAGGGGGACCCCTAGCACAGATACGCAGTATTTT
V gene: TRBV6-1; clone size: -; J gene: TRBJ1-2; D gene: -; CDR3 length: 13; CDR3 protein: CASSEWGDYGYTF; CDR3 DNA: TGTGCCAGCAGTGAATGGGGGGACTATGGCTACACCTTC
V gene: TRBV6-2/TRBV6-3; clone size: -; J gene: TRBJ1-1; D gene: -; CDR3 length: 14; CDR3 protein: CASSYSPGRTEAFF; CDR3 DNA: TGTGCCAGCAGTTACAGTCCAGGGCGGACTGAAGCTTTCTTT
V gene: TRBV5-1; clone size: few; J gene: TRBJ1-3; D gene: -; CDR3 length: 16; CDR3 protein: CASSPQQGRPGNTIYF; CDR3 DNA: TGCGCCAGCAGCCCCCAGCAGGGGAGACCTGGAAACACCATATATTTT
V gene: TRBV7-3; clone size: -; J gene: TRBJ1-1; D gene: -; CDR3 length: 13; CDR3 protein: CASRRAENTEAFF; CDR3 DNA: TGTGCCAGCCGCAGGGCGGAGAACACTGAAGCTTTCTTT
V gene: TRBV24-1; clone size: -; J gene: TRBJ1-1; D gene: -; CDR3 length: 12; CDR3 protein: CATSDYGGEAFF; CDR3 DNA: TGTGCCACCAGTGATTACGGGGGGGAAGCTTTCTTT
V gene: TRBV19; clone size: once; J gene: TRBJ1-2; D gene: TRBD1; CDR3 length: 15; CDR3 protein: CASRTTGEPFGGYTF; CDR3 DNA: TGTGCCAGTAGGACCACAGGGGAACCCTTCGGTGGCTACACCTTC
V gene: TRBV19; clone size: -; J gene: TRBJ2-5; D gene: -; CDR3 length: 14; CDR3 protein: CASSMGRGGETQYF; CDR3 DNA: TGTGCCAGTAGTATGGGCAGGGGCGGAGAGACCCAGTACTTC
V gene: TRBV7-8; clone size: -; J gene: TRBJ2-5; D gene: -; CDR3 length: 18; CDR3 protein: CASSLERGGGNIQETQYF; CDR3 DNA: TGTGCCAGCAGCTTAGAACGAGGAGGAGGGAACATCCAAGAGACCCAGTACTTC
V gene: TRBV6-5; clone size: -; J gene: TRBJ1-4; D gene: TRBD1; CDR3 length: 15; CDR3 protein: CASCPAGQGDEKLFF; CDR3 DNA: TGTGCCAGCTGCCCCGCGGGACAGGGTGACGAAAAACTGTTTTTT
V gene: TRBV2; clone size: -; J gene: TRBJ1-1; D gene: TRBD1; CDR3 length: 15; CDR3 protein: CASTRTGQGNTEAFF; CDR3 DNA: TGTGCCAGCACCCGAACCGGACAGGGAAACACTGAAGCTTTCTTT
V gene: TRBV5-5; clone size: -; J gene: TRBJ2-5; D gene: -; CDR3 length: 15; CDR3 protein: CASSLMISGQETQYF; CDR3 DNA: TGTGCCAGCAGCTTGATGATTAGCGGCCAAGAGACCCAGTACTTC
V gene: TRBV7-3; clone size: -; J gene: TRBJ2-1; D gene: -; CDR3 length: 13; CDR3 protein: CASSPPQGNEQFF; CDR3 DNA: TGTGCCAGCAGCCCCCCTCAGGGAAATGAGCAGTTCTTC
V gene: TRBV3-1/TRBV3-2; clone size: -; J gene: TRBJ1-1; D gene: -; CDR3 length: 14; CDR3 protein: CASSQPGIRTEAFF; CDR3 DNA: TGTGCCAGCAGCCAACCAGGGATTAGGACTGAAGCTTTCTTT
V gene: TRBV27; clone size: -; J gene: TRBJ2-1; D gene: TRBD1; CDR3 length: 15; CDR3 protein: CASSLIGQGAGEQFF; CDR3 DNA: TGTGCCAGCAGTTTAATAGGACAGGGGGCTGGTGAGCAGTTCTTC
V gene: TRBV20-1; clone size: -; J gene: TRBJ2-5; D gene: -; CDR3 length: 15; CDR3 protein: CSASRGASGQETQYF; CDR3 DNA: TGCAGTGCTAGTAGAGGGGCAAGTGGGCAAGAGACCCAGTACTTC
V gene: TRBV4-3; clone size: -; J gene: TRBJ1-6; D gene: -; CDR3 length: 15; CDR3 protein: CASSQDQGLFSPLHF; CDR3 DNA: TGCGCCAGCAGCCAAGATCAGGGGCTCTTCTCACCCCTCCACTTT
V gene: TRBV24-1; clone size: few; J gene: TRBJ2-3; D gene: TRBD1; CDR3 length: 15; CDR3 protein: CATSASTGESDTQYF; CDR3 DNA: TGTGCCACCAGTGCATCCACAGGGGAGTCAGATACGCAGTATTTT
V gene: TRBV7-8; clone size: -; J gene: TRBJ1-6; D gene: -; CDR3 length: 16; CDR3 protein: CASSLGFRGSGSPLHF; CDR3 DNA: TGTGCCAGCAGCTTAGGATTCCGGGGGTCGGGTTCACCCCTCCACTTT
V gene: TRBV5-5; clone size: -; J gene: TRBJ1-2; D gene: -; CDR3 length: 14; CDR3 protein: CASSPSEANYGYTF; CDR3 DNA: TGTGCCAGCAGCCCTTCTGAGGCTAACTATGGCTACACCTTC
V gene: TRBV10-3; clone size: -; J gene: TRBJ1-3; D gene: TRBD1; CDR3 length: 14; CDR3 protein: CAAWTGDRENTIYF; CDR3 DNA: TGTGCCGCCTGGACAGGGGATCGAGAAAACACCATATATTTT
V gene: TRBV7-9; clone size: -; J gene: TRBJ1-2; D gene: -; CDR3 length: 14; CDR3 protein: CASSLVPLVDGYTF; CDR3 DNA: TGTGCCAGCAGCTTAGTGCCACTCGTGGATGGCTACACCTTC
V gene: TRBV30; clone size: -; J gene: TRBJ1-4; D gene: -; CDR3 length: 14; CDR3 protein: CAWSMTETNEKLFF; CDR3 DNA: TGTGCCTGGAGTATGACAGAAACTAATGAAAAACTGTTTTTT
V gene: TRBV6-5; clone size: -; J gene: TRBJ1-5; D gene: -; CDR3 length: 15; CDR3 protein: CASTPAGSPSEPQHF; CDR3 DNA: TGTGCCAGCACCCCAGCAGGATCGCCCTCGGAGCCCCAGCATTTT
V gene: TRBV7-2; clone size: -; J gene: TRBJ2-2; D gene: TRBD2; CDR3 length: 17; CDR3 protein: CASSLSLAGGDTGELFF; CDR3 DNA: TGTGCCAGCAGCTTATCACTAGCGGGGGGGGACACCGGGGAGCTGTTTTTT
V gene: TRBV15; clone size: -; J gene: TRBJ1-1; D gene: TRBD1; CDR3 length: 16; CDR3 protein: CATSREKQGGNTEAFF; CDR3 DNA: TGTGCCACCAGCAGGGAAAAACAGGGGGGAAACACTGAAGCTTTCTTT
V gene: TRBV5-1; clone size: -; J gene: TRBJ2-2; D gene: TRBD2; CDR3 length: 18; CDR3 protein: CASSSTPLGGSNTGELFF; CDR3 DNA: TGCGCCAGCAGCTCGACACCCCTCGGGGGGTCGAACACCGGGGAGCTGTTTTTT
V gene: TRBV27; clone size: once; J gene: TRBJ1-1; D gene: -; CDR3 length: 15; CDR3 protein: CASSPQQGFGTEAFF; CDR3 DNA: TGTGCCAGCAGTCCCCAACAGGGATTTGGGACTGAAGCTTTCTTT
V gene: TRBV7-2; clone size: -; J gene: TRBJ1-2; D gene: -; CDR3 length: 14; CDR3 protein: CASSLPTPNYGYTF; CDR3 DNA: TGTGCCAGCAGCTTACCGACACCGAACTATGGCTACACCTTC
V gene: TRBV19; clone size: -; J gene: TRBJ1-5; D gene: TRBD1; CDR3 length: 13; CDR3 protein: CASSTQGDQPQHF; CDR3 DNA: TGTGCCAGTAGTACGCAGGGGGACCAGCCCCAGCATTTT
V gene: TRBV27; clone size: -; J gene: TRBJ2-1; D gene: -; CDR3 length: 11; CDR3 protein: CASSINNEQFF; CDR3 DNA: TGTGCCAGCAGCATCAATAATGAGCAGTTCTTC
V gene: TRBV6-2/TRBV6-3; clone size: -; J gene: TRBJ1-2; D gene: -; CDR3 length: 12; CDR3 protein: CASSYSANGYTF; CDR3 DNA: TGTGCCAGCAGTTACAGCGCTAATGGCTACACCTTC
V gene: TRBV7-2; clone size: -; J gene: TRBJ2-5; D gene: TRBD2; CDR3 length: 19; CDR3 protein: CASSLVRLAGEIYQETQYF; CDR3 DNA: TGTGCCAGCAGCTTAGTGCGACTAGCGGGGGAGATATACCAAGAGACCCAGTACTTC
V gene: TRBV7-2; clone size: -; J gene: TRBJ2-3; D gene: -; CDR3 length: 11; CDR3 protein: CASSMLDTQYF; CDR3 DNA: TGTGCCAGCAGCATGCTGGATACGCAGTATTTT
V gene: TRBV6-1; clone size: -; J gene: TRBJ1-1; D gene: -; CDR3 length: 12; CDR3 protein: CASSEAGAEAFF; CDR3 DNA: TGTGCCAGCAGTGAGGCGGGGGCTGAAGCTTTCTTT
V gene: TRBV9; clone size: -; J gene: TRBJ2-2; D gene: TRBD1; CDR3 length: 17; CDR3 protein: CASSAPRDRANTGELFF; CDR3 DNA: TGTGCCAGCAGCGCACCCCGGGACAGGGCGAACACCGGGGAGCTGTTTTTT
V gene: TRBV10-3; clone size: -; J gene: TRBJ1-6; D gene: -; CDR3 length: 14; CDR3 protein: CAISAAGDNSPLHF; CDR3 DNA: TGTGCCATCAGTGCGGCAGGAGATAATTCACCCCTCCACTTT
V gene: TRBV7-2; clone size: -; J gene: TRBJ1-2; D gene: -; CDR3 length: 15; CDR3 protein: CASSATGGRFYGYTF; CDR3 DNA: TGTGCCAGCAGCGCCACAGGCGGCAGGTTCTATGGCTACACCTTC
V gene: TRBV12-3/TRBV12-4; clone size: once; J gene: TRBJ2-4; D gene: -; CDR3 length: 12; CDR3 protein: CASSLVEAVQYF; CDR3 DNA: TGTGCCAGCAGTTTAGTAGAAGCGGTTCAGTACTTC
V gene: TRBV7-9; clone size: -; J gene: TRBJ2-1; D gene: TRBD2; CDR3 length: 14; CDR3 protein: CASSLGGLAWEQFF; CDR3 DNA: TGTGCCAGCAGCTTAGGAGGACTAGCTTGGGAGCAGTTCTTC
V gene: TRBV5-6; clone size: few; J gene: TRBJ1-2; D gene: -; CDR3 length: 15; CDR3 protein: CASSLRYRTNYGYTF; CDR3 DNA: TGTGCCAGCAGCTTGCGGTACAGAACTAACTATGGCTACACCTTC
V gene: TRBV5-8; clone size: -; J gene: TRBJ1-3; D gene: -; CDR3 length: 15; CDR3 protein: CASSLGGYYGNTIYF; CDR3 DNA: TGTGCCAGCAGCTTGGGGGGTTATTATGGAAACACCATATATTTT
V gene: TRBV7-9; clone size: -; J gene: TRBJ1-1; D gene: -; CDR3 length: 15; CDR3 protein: CASSLTGSMNTEAFF; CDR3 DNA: TGTGCCAGCAGCCTAACAGGGTCTATGAACACTGAAGCTTTCTTT
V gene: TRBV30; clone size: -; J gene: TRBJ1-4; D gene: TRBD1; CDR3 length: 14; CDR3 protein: CAWSVRMDRGELFF; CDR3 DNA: TGTGCCTGGAGTGTACGAATGGACAGGGGAGAACTGTTTTTT
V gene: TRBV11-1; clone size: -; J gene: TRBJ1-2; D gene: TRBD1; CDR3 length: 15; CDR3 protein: CASSKSGTGYYGYTF; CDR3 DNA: TGTGCCAGCAGCAAGTCCGGGACAGGATACTATGGCTACACCTTC
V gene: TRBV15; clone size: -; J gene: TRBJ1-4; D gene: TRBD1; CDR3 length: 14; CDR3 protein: CATSSDRVGEKLFF; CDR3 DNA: TGTGCCACCAGCAGCGACAGGGTAGGGGAAAAACTGTTTTTT
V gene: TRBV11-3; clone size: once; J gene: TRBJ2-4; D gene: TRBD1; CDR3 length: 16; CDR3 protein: CASSLRRGQAKNIQYF; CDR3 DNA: TGTGCCAGCAGCTTAAGAAGGGGGCAAGCCAAAAACATTCAGTACTTC
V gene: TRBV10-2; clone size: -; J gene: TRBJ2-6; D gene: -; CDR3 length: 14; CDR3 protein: CATLEFSGANVLTF; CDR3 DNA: TGCGCCACCCTCGAATTCTCTGGGGCCAACGTCCTGACTTTC
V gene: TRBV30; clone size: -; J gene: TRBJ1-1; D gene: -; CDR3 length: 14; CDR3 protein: CAWSRGQTNTEAFF; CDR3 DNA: TGTGCCTGGAGTCGCGGACAGACTAACACTGAAGCTTTCTTT
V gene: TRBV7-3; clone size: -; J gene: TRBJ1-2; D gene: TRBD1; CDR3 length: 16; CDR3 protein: CASSPGQGPLNYGYTF; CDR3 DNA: TGTGCCAGCAGCCCTGGACAGGGGCCTCTCAACTATGGCTACACCTTC